This T cell receptor beta chain comes out of a study of breast tumors, draining lymph nodes, adjacent tissues. General study points: Compared with basal-like, luminal-like tumors shared significantly more repertoire with nontumor tissue. Tumor TCR diversity was below lymph nodes but above nontumor tissue.

Breast cancer patients provided tissue from their axillary draining lymph nodes. The V gene's germline CDR1 is DFQATT and CDR2 SNEGSKA (reference sequence). V lost 6 bases and J lost 1, with 12 bases in between. The CDR3 runs 13 residues. This clonotype was observed many times. The antigen is undetermined. TCRdb re-derived calls from the multiplex PCR reads in MiXCR, one entry per CDR3 protein. Here the sample spans 160,000 or so distinct CDR3 sequences, roughly 35% being singletons. This chain connects TRBV20-1 to TRBJ1-2, with a possible D match to TRBD1 (6 bases). This TCR came from a female donor with breast cancer. Some clones in this sample may be carry-over from other donors' samples. Sequenced: axillary lymph node tissue. CDR3: CSARGQSNYGYTF. The CDR3 DNA sequence: TGCAGTGCCCGGGGACAAAGTAACTATGGCTACACCTTC.